This T cell receptor beta chain was captured by sequencing in a study of OX40 agonist ivuxolimab in advanced cancers. Looking at the study overall: Earlier anti-PD-1, anti-PD-L1 or anti-CTLA-4 therapy was permitted; roughly 40% had received some. Whole-study results and caveats: Both blood CD4+ and CD8+ T cells showed clonal growth by week 6 at 0.1 to 3.0 mg/kg.

TCRdb's copy holds only in-frame clones and misses some; the assay was immunoSEQ multiplex PCR. The data show tens of thousands of clones, about 82% seen once. Points on this clone: What it binds is unknown.

CDR3 length equals 13 residues. From germline, CDR1 is SNHLY and CDR2 FYNNEI. V lost 6 bases and J lost 4, with 12 bases in between. The chain uses TRBV2 and TRBJ1-2, with D possibly matching TRBD1 (6 bases). Sequences were derived from CD4+ or CD8+ T cells sorted from blood, sampled in a trial of the OX40 agonist ivuxolimab. The source is an adult with an advanced solid tumor such as melanoma, head and neck, liver or kidney cancer. CDR3 sequence (DNA): TGTGCCAGCAGGGCCCTAGGGGGCTATGGCTACACCTTC. Amino acids: CASRALGGYGYTF.